The entry below describes one T cell receptor (beta chain). This record belongs to a study of identical twins. TCRdb itself ran the 5' RACE reads through MiXCR, one entry per CDR3 protein. The repertoire consists of hundreds of thousands of distinct CDR3 sequences, with approximately 22% occurring once and the leading ten covering 4% to 5.5%. Another study also made use of these data, one on T cells expressing NK-cell markers. In that study: Several of the donors carried dominant NKG2C+ clonotypes that took up about 1.0-7.0% of their CD8+ T cells.

The specimen sequenced was PBMCs. This sequence was found in a young woman in good health.

CDR3 in amino acids: CAISDPGTAGAFF. CDR3 coding DNA: TGTGCCATCAGTGACCCGGGGACCGCCGGAGCTTTCTTT. This chain links TRBV10-3 with TRBJ1-1, with a tentative D call TRBD1 (5 bases). The germline V gene has CDR1 ENHRY and CDR2 SYGVKD. Between the trimmed V and J ends, which lost 3 bases and 10 bases, there was a span of 15 bases. The CDR3 totals 13 residues.